A few counts support the clone carrying this TCR beta chain. CDR3 size: 15 residues. The V and J ends lost 2 bases and 4 bases respectively, with 14 bases between them. Germline V gene sequence: CDR1 KGHSH, CDR2 LQKENI. This sample stems from a study of T-cell memory formation after mild COVID-19. TCRdb reanalysed the 5' RACE reads using MiXCR and keeps one entry per CDR3 protein. Seen here are some 210,000 distinct CDR3 sequences, around 17% observed once, and the top ten hold 2.4%. Specimen: PBMCs or a T cell subset sorted from them (not recorded which). This TCR derives from an adult woman who had mild COVID-19 (a few samples of this study predate the infection). Cell type and time point are not known. The gene calls are TRBV18 and TRBJ1-2; D possibly corresponds to TRBD1 (5 bases). The CDR3 loop reads CASSPITQEAYGYTF. The DNA for the CDR3 is TGTGCCAGCTCACCAATAACACAGGAGGCCTATGGCTACACCTTC.